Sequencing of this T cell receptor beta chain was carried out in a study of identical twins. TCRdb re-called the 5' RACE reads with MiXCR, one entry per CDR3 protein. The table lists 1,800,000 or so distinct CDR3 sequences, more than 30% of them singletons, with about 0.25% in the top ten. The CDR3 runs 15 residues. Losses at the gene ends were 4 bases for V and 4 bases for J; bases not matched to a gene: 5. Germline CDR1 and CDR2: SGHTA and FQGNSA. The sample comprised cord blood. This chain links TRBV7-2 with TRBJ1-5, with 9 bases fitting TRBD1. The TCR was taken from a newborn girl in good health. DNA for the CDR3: TGTGCCAGCAGCTGGGGACAGGGTAAAAATCAGCCCCAGCATTTT. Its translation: CASSWGQGKNQPQHF.